Sequencing of this T cell receptor beta chain was carried out in a study of blood T cell repertoires in COVID-19. Study background: Sources were T cells, B-cell-depleted T cells, or PBMCs; the material itself was cDNA or gDNA.

Only in-frame clones appear in the TCRdb table, and some are missing; sequencing was by immunoSEQ multiplex PCR. The table has about 310,000 clones, roughly 87% seen once. Per germline, CDR1 KGHSH and CDR2 LQKENI. V lost 8 bases and J lost 3, with 17 bases in between. The CDR3 extends over 15 amino acids. The receptor comes from a woman aged 18-35 years who had recovered from COVID-19. The gene calls are TRBV18 and TRBJ1-5; D call uncertain. Material for sequencing was PBMCs or T cells enriched from blood (not recorded which). This CDR3 reads CASAAERVNNQPQHF. DNA for the CDR3: TGTGCCAGCGCCGCTGAACGGGTCAACAATCAGCCCCAGCATTTT.